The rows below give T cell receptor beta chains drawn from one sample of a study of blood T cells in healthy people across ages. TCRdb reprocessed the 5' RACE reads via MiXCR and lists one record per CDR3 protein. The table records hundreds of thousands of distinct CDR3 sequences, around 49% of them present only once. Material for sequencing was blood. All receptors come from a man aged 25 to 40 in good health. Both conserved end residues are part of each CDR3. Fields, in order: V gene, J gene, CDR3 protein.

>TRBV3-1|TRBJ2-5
CASSQGLGGLGEQYF
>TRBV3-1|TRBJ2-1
CASSPRTGYGNEQFF
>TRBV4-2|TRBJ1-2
CASSQDPDANYGYTF
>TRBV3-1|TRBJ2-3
CASSQETSPDTQYF
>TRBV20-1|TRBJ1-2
CNAEPSFGDDYGYTF
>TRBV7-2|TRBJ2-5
CASSLKSGATWETQYF
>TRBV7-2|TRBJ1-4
CASSLGRVTEKLFF
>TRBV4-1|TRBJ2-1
CASSLAGRRRDNEQFF
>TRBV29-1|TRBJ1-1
CSVAPWGGQNTEAFF
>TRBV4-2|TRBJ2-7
CASSSSGFAYEQYF
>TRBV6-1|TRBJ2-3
CASSRSVTGASDTQYF
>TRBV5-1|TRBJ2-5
CASSFGGIGQETQYF
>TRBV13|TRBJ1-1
CASSLDWDRGSEAFF
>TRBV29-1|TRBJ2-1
CSVVGSNEQFF
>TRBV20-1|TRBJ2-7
CSATSEQYF
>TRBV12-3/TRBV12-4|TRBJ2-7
CASRLSQGGDYEQYF
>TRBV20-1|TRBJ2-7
CSDTGTIHEQYF
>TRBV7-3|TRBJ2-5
CASSFSGIGETQYF
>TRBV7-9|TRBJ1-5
CASSHGAGTNQPQHF
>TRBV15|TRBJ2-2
CATSIIGELFF